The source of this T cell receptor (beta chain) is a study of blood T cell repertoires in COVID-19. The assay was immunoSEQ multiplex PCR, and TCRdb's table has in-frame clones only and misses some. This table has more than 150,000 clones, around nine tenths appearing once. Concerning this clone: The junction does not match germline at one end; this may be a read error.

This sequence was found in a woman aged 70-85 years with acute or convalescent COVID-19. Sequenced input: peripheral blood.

CDR3 region: CASSVDGSNQPQHF. The CDR3 nucleotides are TGTGCCAGTAGTGTAGACGGTAGCAATCAGCCCCAGCATTTT. The chain couples TRBV19 to TRBJ1-5, with D uncertain. The germline V gene encodes CDR1 LNHDA and CDR2 SQIVND (reference sequence). The length of the CDR3 is 14 residues.